This T cell receptor beta chain stems from a study of T cell clonality in common variable immunodeficiency. General observations from the study: Reportedly, TCR beta sequences from common variable immunodeficiency showed fewer deletions and N-nucleotide insertions. CVID subjects shared fewer TCRbeta clones than healthy controls did.

CVID subjects were about 14 female and more than 25 male, aged roughly 8 to 65. Donors gave roughly 4.5 to 9 ml heparinized peripheral whole blood. V shed 2 bases, J shed 0 bases, and the junction held 9 bases outside the gene matches. The CDR3 has 18 amino acids. The germline CDR1 and CDR2 sequences are KGHSH and LQKENI. Regarding this clone: What it binds is not known. Read data end 3 residues before the CDR3 end; the end is taken from the germline J gene.

Generated by immunoSEQ multiplex PCR, the TCRdb table keeps only in-frame clones and is missing some. Recorded for this sample: several thousand clones. The sequence came from a human donor with common variable immunodeficiency. This chain uses TRBV18 with TRBJ1-3, with TRBD1 identical over 8 bases. Sequenced input: peripheral blood mononuclear cells. CDR3 residues: CASSPAGQGIVSGNTIYF. The sequenced CDR3 bases are TGTGCCAGCTCACCAGCAGGACAGGGAATCGTCTCTGGAAACACC. Variable domain in full (rest from reference TRBV18 and TRBJ1-3): NAGVMQNPRHLVRRRGQEARLRCSPMKGHSHVYWYRQLPEEGLKFMVYLQKENIIDESGMPKERFSAEFPKEGPSILRIQQVVRGDSAAYFCASSPAGQGIVSGNTIYFGEGSWLTVV.